These T cell receptor beta chains were read from a single sample in a study of CD8 T cells in Susac syndrome. In TCRdb, the immunoSEQ multiplex PCR reads were re-called with MiXCR into one record per CDR3 protein. The table lists tens of thousands of distinct CDR3 sequences, more than 85% of them singletons, with 0.5% to 0.6% in the top ten. The sample consisted of CD8+ T cells from PBMCs. The receptors here all came from a human donor in good health. Each CDR3 is given with its conserved first and last residue. D genes are given only for firm matches. Clone size is stated in some rows and not others, as once, few, many or a class when expanded.

V gene	D gene	clone size	J gene	CDR3 DNA	CDR3 protein
TRBV6-5	TRBD2	.	TRBJ2-4	TGTGCCAGCAGTTACTCGATTTCGGTTAGCGGGAGGGCCCTCACCCAAAACATTCAGTACTTC	CASSYSISVSGRALTQNIQYF
TRBV30	TRBD2	.	TRBJ2-1	TGTGCCTGGAGGACTAGCGGGAGTGAGATGTTCTTC	CAWRTSGSEMFF
TRBV18	.	.	TRBJ1-1	TGTGCCAGCTCACCCGCAGTGAACACTGAAGCTTTCTTT	CASSPAVNTEAFF
TRBV2	TRBD2	.	TRBJ2-7	TGTGCCAGCAGTCCGGTCCCGGGACTAGTTGCCTCTACTAGCGAGCAGTACTTC	CASSPVPGLVASTSEQYF
TRBV29-1	TRBD1	.	TRBJ2-7	TGCAGCGAAGGGACAGGGGATTACGAGCAGTACTTC	CSEGTGDYEQYF
TRBV7-2	.	.	TRBJ2-1	TGTGCCAGCAGCTCCCGACGGGTAGGGGCAGGCTACAATGAGCAGTTCTTC	CASSSRRVGAGYNEQFF
TRBV5-1	TRBD2	once	TRBJ2-7	TGCGCCAGCAGCGCCGGGACTAGTCCCTCCTACGAGCAGTACTTC	CASSAGTSPSYEQYF
TRBV4-1	TRBD2	once	TRBJ2-1	TGCGCCAGCAGCCAAGAGGCCCGGGAGGCCTACAATGAGCAGTTCTTC	CASSQEAREAYNEQFF
TRBV7-6	TRBD1	few	TRBJ1-1	TGTGCCAGCAGCTTAGGACAGGGAAGCACTGAAGCTTTCTTT	CASSLGQGSTEAFF
TRBV29-1	TRBD2	once	TRBJ2-1	TGCAGCGTTGAAGGGGGGGGTATAGGGGCTCTCTACAATGAGCAGTTCTTC	CSVEGGGIGALYNEQFF
TRBV27	.	few	TRBJ2-2	TGTGCCAGCAGTTTATCCGGGCCCGGGGAGCTGTTTTTT	CASSLSGPGELFF
TRBV9	TRBD1	.	TRBJ2-7	TGTGCCAGCAGCGTGGCAGGGGGATTCTCCTACGAGCAGTACTTC	CASSVAGGFSYEQYF
TRBV30	.	.	TRBJ2-6	TGTGCCTGGACCGTGGGGGGGGCCAACGTCCTGACTTTC	CAWTVGGANVLTF
TRBV2	.	.	TRBJ2-7	TGTGCCAGCCACGCATCCAGGGGCGAGCAGTACTTC	CASHASRGEQYF
TRBV2	TRBD2	.	TRBJ2-7	TGTGCCAGCAGTGGGGAGCGGGGGACGACCTACGAGCAGTACTTC	CASSGERGTTYEQYF
TRBV4-1	TRBD2	.	TRBJ2-3	TGCGCCAGCAGCTATGGACTAGCGGGAAGCACAGATACGCAGTATTTT	CASSYGLAGSTDTQYF
TRBV6-6	.	.	TRBJ2-2	TGTGCCAGCAGTTACTCTGCAGGGGCTACCGGGGAGCTGTTTTTT	CASSYSAGATGELFF
TRBV18	.	.	TRBJ2-2	TGTGCCAGCTCACCACTTCCCGGGGAGCCAAACACCGGGGAGCTGTTTTTT	CASSPLPGEPNTGELFF
TRBV29-1	TRBD1	.	TRBJ2-7	TGCAGCTTCCGGGACAGCTTCTACGAGCAGTACTTC	CSFRDSFYEQYF
TRBV16	.	.	TRBJ1-1	TGTGCCAGCAGCCAATCGTCCGGCGAAGCTTTCTTT	CASSQSSGEAFF
TRBV29-1	.	.	TRBJ2-3	TGCAGCGTTGAAGTGTCAGGGCGCACAGATACGCAGTATTTT	CSVEVSGRTDTQYF
TRBV4-2	TRBD2	.	TRBJ2-7	TGTGCCAGCAGCCAAGAAGGACTAGCGGGAGTTTACGAGCAGTACTTC	CASSQEGLAGVYEQYF
TRBV5-1	TRBD1	.	TRBJ2-7	TGCGCCAGCAGCTTGGCCCCGGGGGGACAGGGATTCTACGAGCAGTACTTC	CASSLAPGGQGFYEQYF
TRBV12-3/TRBV12-4	.	.	TRBJ2-7	TGTGCCAGCAGTCAGCAGTCCTACGAGCAGTACTTC	CASSQQSYEQYF
TRBV27	.	.	TRBJ1-2	TGTGCCAGCAGTGCGATCCGGGACACAAACTATGGCTACACCTTC	CASSAIRDTNYGYTF
TRBV19	TRBD2	.	TRBJ2-1	TGTGCCAGTAGTTTTAGCGGGCATTACAATGAGCAGTTCTTC	CASSFSGHYNEQFF
TRBV27	.	once	TRBJ1-2	TGTGCCAGCAGTTTGCAGGGTTCGTCCTATGGCTACACCTTC	CASSLQGSSYGYTF
TRBV7-9	.	.	TRBJ2-3	TGTGCCAGCAGCTTAACCGACATAGATACGCAGTATTTT	CASSLTDIDTQYF
TRBV5-4	.	.	TRBJ1-1	TGTGCCAGCAGCTCTGGACGGGACTTAACTGAAGCTTTCTTT	CASSSGRDLTEAFF
TRBV27	.	.	TRBJ1-1	TGTGCCAGCAGTTCCCTAGGGGGGAACACTGAAGCTTTCTTT	CASSSLGGNTEAFF
TRBV5-1	TRBD1	.	TRBJ2-7	TGCGCCAGCAGCGCCGGGACAGGCGGCTTCTACGAGCAGTACTTC	CASSAGTGGFYEQYF
TRBV9	.	.	TRBJ1-4	TGTGCCAGCAGCGCACCTCGGGGGATAGAGGATGAAAAACTGTTTTTT	CASSAPRGIEDEKLFF
TRBV5-4	.	.	TRBJ2-7	TGTGCCAGCAGCTTTAATTCGGGACGGTCCTACGAGCAGTACTTC	CASSFNSGRSYEQYF
TRBV5-6	.	few	TRBJ1-1	TGTGCCAGCAGCCCAGGAGACAGTCGTACTGAAGCTTTCTTT	CASSPGDSRTEAFF
TRBV27	.	once	TRBJ2-5	TGTGCCAGCACAAATAATTTAGGGGGTGAGACCCAGTACTTC	CASTNNLGGETQYF
TRBV5-1	.	.	TRBJ1-1	TGCGCCAGCAGGCCTTCTGCGGGGGACACTGAAGCTTTCTTT	CASRPSAGDTEAFF
TRBV11-1	.	.	TRBJ2-5	TGTGCCAGCAGCTTAGCGAGAGGGACGCGTCCAAGCGAGACCCAGTACTTC	CASSLARGTRPSETQYF
TRBV28	.	.	TRBJ2-1	TGTGCCAGCAGTCCGATGTCAATCTATTGGGAGCAGTTCTTC	CASSPMSIYWEQFF
TRBV28	.	once	TRBJ1-1	TGTGCCAGCAGTGATACAGACCTGGGACTCGTTGAAGCTTTCTTT	CASSDTDLGLVEAFF
TRBV29-1	.	.	TRBJ1-1	TGCAGCGTTGACGGGAGAATGAACACTGAAGCTTTCTTT	CSVDGRMNTEAFF
TRBV7-6	TRBD2	.	TRBJ2-1	TGTGCCAGCAGCCGAACTAGCGGGAGTAGGTATGAGCAGTTCTTC	CASSRTSGSRYEQFF
TRBV6-4	TRBD2	once	TRBJ2-1	TGTGCCAGCAGTGGGGCTAGCGGTAATGAGCAGTTCTTC	CASSGASGNEQFF
TRBV5-1	.	.	TRBJ2-5	TGCGCCAGCAGCGCAGGGACGAACCAAGAGACCCAGTACTTC	CASSAGTNQETQYF
TRBV12-3/TRBV12-4	TRBD2	.	TRBJ2-1	TGTGCCAGCAGTGACGGACTAGCGGGAGAGTTCGAGTTCTTC	CASSDGLAGEFEFF
TRBV14	.	.	TRBJ2-1	TGTGCCAGCAGCCAAGATTGGCGGAGCTCCTACAATGAGCAGTTCTTC	CASSQDWRSSYNEQFF
TRBV25-1	.	.	TRBJ2-2	TGTGCCAGCAGTTTCCGGGGTGGAGGGACCGGGGAGCTGTTTTTT	CASSFRGGGTGELFF
TRBV3-1	.	.	TRBJ2-1	TGTGCCAGCAGCCTCGGACAGTACAATGAGCAGTTCTTC	CASSLGQYNEQFF
TRBV6-4	.	.	TRBJ1-1	TGTGCCAGCAGTGAGACGGAGAACACTGAAGCTTTCTTT	CASSETENTEAFF
TRBV29-1	.	.	TRBJ1-1	TGCAGCGTTCCCGTTAAAGGCACTGAAGCTTTCTTT	CSVPVKGTEAFF
TRBV2	.	.	TRBJ1-5	TGTGCCAGCAGTGGTTCTCTCTCTGTACAGCCCCAGCATTTT	CASSGSLSVQPQHF
TRBV6-4	TRBD2	.	TRBJ2-2	TGTGCCAGTAGAGGACTAGCGGGAGACACCGGGGAGCTGTTTTTT	CASRGLAGDTGELFF
TRBV4-1	.	.	TRBJ2-3	TGCGCCAGCAGCCAAGACCTAGTCACGAATACGCAGTATTTT	CASSQDLVTNTQYF
TRBV18	.	.	TRBJ2-1	TGTGCCAGCTCACCGGGGCTAGTAATTCACAATGAGCAGTTCTTC	CASSPGLVIHNEQFF
TRBV5-1	.	.	TRBJ1-2	TGCGCCAGCAGCTTGCTCCTTCGACAGGAGCTTAACTATGGCTACACCTTC	CASSLLLRQELNYGYTF
TRBV4-1	.	.	TRBJ2-1	TGCGCCAGCAGCCAGGCAAGGGATTCCCCCTACAATGAGCAGTTCTTC	CASSQARDSPYNEQFF
TRBV10-3	TRBD2	once	TRBJ2-7	TGTGCCATCAGTGGTACTAGCGGGAGGACCTACGAGCAGTACTTC	CAISGTSGRTYEQYF
TRBV4-2	.	few	TRBJ2-7	TGTGCCAGCAGCCAAGATTCCTCTGAGGGAGTGAGGGAGCAGTACTTC	CASSQDSSEGVREQYF
TRBV7-2	.	.	TRBJ2-7	TGTGCCACTTCGGGCAACGAACCCTACGAGCAGTACTTC	CATSGNEPYEQYF
TRBV5-6	TRBD1	once	TRBJ2-7	TGTGCCAGCACTTGGGGACAGGGGCCCCACGAGCAGTACTTC	CASTWGQGPHEQYF